These 32 T cell receptor beta chains share one sample of origin, sequenced in a study of T cells in Graves' hyperthyroidism and ophthalmopathy (dated by TCRdb to the late 2010s). The library was built by means of multiplex PCR. Sequencer: Illumina HiSeq 2000. The TCR beta CDR3 regions were amplified from the RNA transcripts. A first-round RT-PCR of the TCR CDR3 used the HTBI primer set with the Qiagen OneStep RT-PCR kit. Using fastp at Q25 and MiXCR, TCRdb reprocessed the public reads and kept productive beta chains. Rows with one shared CDR3 protein collapse into an entry with the most common genes and DNA. The sample contains 600,000 to 850,000 distinct CDR3 sequences, roughly a sixth of them found a single time. The ten largest clones add up to approximately 15% of the sample. The sample comprised blood. These receptors were taken from a woman aged 50 to 65 with Graves' hyperthyroidism that later progressed to Graves' ophthalmopathy.

V gene TRBV2 combines with J gene TRBJ2-4; D is unresolved. Trimming took off 7 bases at V and 0 bases at J, with 16 bases between the two ends. The CDR3 totals 16 residues. The germline V gene encodes CDR1 SNHLY and CDR2 FYNNEI. Here the CDR3 DNA reads TGTGCCAGCACCCCTGTTCATACGGGAGCCAAAAACATTCAGTACTTC. Encoded protein: CASTPVHTGAKNIQYF.

In this sample, this clonotype turned up many times. This CDR3 reads CASNLGYGGSYNEQFF. DNA for the CDR3: TGTGCCAGCAATCTAGGTTATGGGGGATCCTACAATGAGCAGTTCTTC. The chain uses TRBV6-1 and TRBJ2-1, with D perhaps given as TRBD1 or TRBD2 (5 bases each). V was cut by 7 bases and J by 1 base, with 17 bases left in between. The CDR3 covers 16 residues. Germline V gene sequence: CDR1 MNHNS, CDR2 SASEGT.

In its sample, this clonotype was seen a few times. The chain has TRBV4-2 and TRBJ2-1; 9 bases are shared with TRBD2. The germline V gene has CDR1 LGHNA and CDR2 YNFKEQ. The J segment lost 7 bases and the V segment lost 1 base, leaving 5 bases of the junction unmatched. There are 15 residues in the CDR3. This CDR3 is CASSQVGGGANEQFF. The CDR3 region has the DNA TGTGCCAGCAGCCAAGTCGGCGGGGGGGCTAATGAGCAGTTCTTC.

This chain links TRBV10-2 with TRBJ2-5, with a weak D call TRBD1 (5 bases). CDR1 WSHSY and CDR2 SAAADI come from the germline V gene. This CDR3 comprises 15 residues. Trimming stripped 5 bases from V and 3 bases from J, with 16 bases between. CDR3 bases: TGCGCCAGCAGTAAATTCCAGGACACAAAAGAGACCCAGTACTTC. Translation gives CASSKFQDTKETQYF.

This clonotype was detected only a few times. This chain uses TRBV29-1 with TRBJ2-7; 9 nucleotides match TRBD1. The CDR3 spans 13 residues. J lost 9 bases, V lost 6 bases, and 12 bases had no gene match. From germline, CDR1 is SQVTM and CDR2 ANQGSEA. The CDR3 loop is CSVVRDRDNGQYF. Written as DNA, the CDR3 is TGCAGCGTCGTTCGGGACAGGGACAATGGGCAGTACTTC.

This clonotype was picked up many times. The V call is TRBV5-1, the J call TRBJ2-7; the D is unclear. Trimming removed 8 bases at V and 3 bases at J, with 9 bases between. The CDR3 loop spans 11 amino acids. Germline V CDR1 and CDR2: SGHRS, YFSETQ. CDR3: CASGDFYEQYF. CDR3 nucleotides: TGCGCCAGTGGAGACTTCTACGAGCAGTACTTC.

A word on this clonotype: A clone one base away is much larger, so this may be a read error. The J gene is TRBJ1-4, the V gene TRBV2, with no clear D. This CDR3 comprises 14 residues. CDR1 is SNHLY, CDR2 FYNNEI, per germline. V was cut by 6 bases and J by 4 bases, with 12 bases left in between. DNA for the CDR3: TGTGCCAGCAGCCTGTCAGTGAATAATGAAAAACTGTTTTTT. Translation gives CASSLSVNNEKLFF.

This chain joins TRBV29-1 and TRBJ1-1, with a tentative D call TRBD1 (5 bases). The germline V and J ends were trimmed by 4 bases and 13 bases, with 13 bases remaining between them. Looked up from germline, CDR1 is SQVTM and CDR2 is ANQGSEA. The CDR3 sequence is 10 residues long. Here the CDR3 DNA reads TGCAGCGTTGGTGTAGGGGTTGTTTTCTTT. Translation: CSVGVGVVFF. Variable domain in full (rest from reference TRBV29-1 and TRBJ1-1): SAVISQKPSRDICQRGTSLTIQCQVDSQVTMMFWYRQQPGQSLTLIATANQGSEATYESGFVIDKFPISRPNLTFSTLTVSNMSPEDSSIYLCSVGVGVVFFGQGTRLTVV.

This clonotype occurred many times. The CDR3 sequence is CASSTGQADTEAFF. For the CDR3, the DNA is TGTGCCAGCAGCACAGGACAGGCCGACACTGAAGCTTTCTTT. The rearrangement joins TRBV5-4 to TRBJ1-1; 7 positions match TRBD1. The CDR3 contains 14 residues. V was pared by 4 bases and J by 3 bases, with 6 bases of the junction left unmatched. In germline, CDR1 is SGHNT, CDR2 YYREEE (reference sequence).

This clonotype has at least ten counts. This rearrangement joins TRBV3-1 to TRBJ2-7; possible D gene TRBD1, 6 bases. CDR1 is LGHDT, CDR2 YNNKEL, per germline (reference sequence). CDR3 length: 13 amino acids. V was pared by 4 bases and J by 7 bases, with 14 bases between. The CDR3 region has the DNA TGTGCCAGCAGCCCCCCCGGCAGGGGTGAGCAGTACTTC. Translation: CASSPPGRGEQYF.

This clonotype has only a few counts. V usage is TRBV7-6 and J usage is TRBJ2-1; TRBD2 aligns across 13 bases. The V gene's germline CDR1 is SGHVS and CDR2 FNYEAQ. The CDR3 has 16 residues. Trimming removed 5 bases from V and 10 bases from J; junction bases left unmatched: 11. For the CDR3, the DNA is TGTGCCAGCAGCCAAACACTAGCGGGGGGGCCTGGGGAGCAGTTCTTC. This encodes CASSQTLAGGPGEQFF.

This clonotype was counted many times. The chain combines TRBV3-1 with TRBJ2-3, with 11 bases identical to TRBD2. The ends lost 4 bases at V and 2 bases at J; junction bases unmatched: 5. The CDR3 loop spans 16 amino acids. Germline values: CDR1 LGHDT, CDR2 YNNKEL (reference sequence). The CDR3 protein is CASSPTSGGTTDTQYF. CDR3 nucleotides: TGTGCCAGCAGCCCAACTAGCGGGGGAACCACAGATACGCAGTATTTT.

This clonotype was observed a few times. The chain carries TRBV19 and TRBJ2-1; D is undetermined. CDR1 LNHDA and CDR2 SQIVND come from the germline V gene (reference sequence). This CDR3 contains 15 residues. Deletions cut 5 bases from V and 5 bases from J, with 16 bases between. The CDR3 protein is CASSAYPTVHNEQFF. CDR3 in DNA: TGTGCCAGTAGTGCCTACCCTACGGTCCACAATGAGCAGTTCTTC.

This clonotype was picked up many times. The chain employs TRBV12-3 or TRBV12-4 and TRBJ1-1; D not resolved. The CDR3 has 15 residues. The V gene lost 1 base and the J gene lost 0 bases, with 9 bases spanning the gap. The CDR3 is CASSLDGRLNTEAFF. DNA for the CDR3: TGTGCCAGCAGTTTAGACGGCAGACTGAACACTGAAGCTTTCTTT.

This clonotype was seen at least ten times. The chain recombines TRBV3-1 with TRBJ1-1, with D unclear. The germline V and J ends were trimmed by 5 bases and 0 bases, with 10 bases remaining between them. Germline loops: CDR1 LGHDT, CDR2 YNNKEL (reference sequence). The CDR3 consists of 14 residues. CDR3 nucleotide sequence: TGTGCCAGCAGCATCCTCGGCGTGAACACTGAAGCTTTCTTT. This gives the protein CASSILGVNTEAFF.

There are many counts of this clonotype. The chain recombines TRBV12-3 or TRBV12-4 with TRBJ2-5, with 8 bases lining up with TRBD2. This CDR3 is 15 amino acids long. Trimming at V came to 6 bases and at J to 7 bases, leaving 13 bases not matched to a gene. Written as DNA, the CDR3 is TGTGCCAGCAGCCCCAGCGGCGGGGGGTCGGGGACCCAGTACTTC. Protein product: CASSPSGGGSGTQYF.

This clonotype was picked up many times. The chain has TRBV19 and TRBJ1-1, with D unclear. Germline loops: CDR1 LNHDA, CDR2 SQIVND (reference sequence). CDR3 length: 13 amino acids. Trimming shortened V by 6 bases and J by 3 bases, and 11 bases separated the two germline ends. CDR3 region: CASRKARDTEAFF. CDR3 DNA sequence: TGTGCCAGTAGAAAGGCGCGAGACACTGAAGCTTTCTTT.

In this sample, this clonotype turned up many times. The J gene is TRBJ2-2, the V gene TRBV2; no clear D. The CDR3 spans 14 residues. Germline V gene lookup returns CDR1 SNHLY and CDR2 FYNNEI. The germline V and J ends were trimmed by 4 bases and 0 bases, with 6 bases remaining between them. CDR3 protein: CASSATSNTGELFF. The CDR3 DNA reads as TGTGCCAGCAGTGCCACATCGAACACCGGGGAGCTGTTTTTT.

The sample holds a few counts of this clonotype. The genes are TRBV6-2 or TRBV6-3 and TRBJ2-1; TRBD1 matches 11 bases. The trim removed 1 base at V and 6 bases at J, leaving 2 bases unmatched. The CDR3 has 15 amino acids. CDR1 is MNHEY and CDR2 is SVGEGT in the germline V gene. CDR3 protein: CASSYWTGGRNEQFF. The CDR3 DNA sequence: TGTGCCAGCAGTTACTGGACAGGGGGCCGCAATGAGCAGTTCTTC.

The sample holds a few counts of this clonotype. The chain recombines TRBV2 with TRBJ1-4, with D perhaps TRBD1 (6 bases). Germline CDR1 SNHLY, CDR2 FYNNEI. The CDR3 runs to 15 residues. V was cut by 1 base and J by 3 bases, with 9 bases left in between. The CDR3 DNA sequence: TGTGCCAGCAGTGAAGTTCAGGGGCCTAATGAAAAACTGTTTTTT. As protein: CASSEVQGPNEKLFF.

At least ten counts were recorded for this clonotype. J is TRBJ1-5 and V is TRBV3-1; D may be TRBD1 (5 bases). V lost 1 base to trimming and J lost 6 bases, with 13 bases between them. CDR3 length: 15 amino acids. Germline V CDR1 and CDR2: LGHDT, YNNKEL (reference sequence). The CDR3 region is CASSQGGQGFQPQHF. For the CDR3, the DNA is TGTGCCAGCAGCCAAGGGGGTCAGGGCTTTCAGCCCCAGCATTTT.

The chain combines TRBV18 with TRBJ1-1; possible D gene TRBD1, 5 bases. Germline CDR1 is KGHSH and CDR2 is LQKENI. This CDR3 is 12 amino acids long. Trimming pared 2 bases from V and 10 bases from J, leaving 11 bases between. The CDR3 DNA is TGTGCCAGCTCACCAGAGATGGGGGTAGCTTTCTTT. The encoded protein is CASSPEMGVAFF.

This clonotype was seen a handful of times. This chain links TRBV6-1 with TRBJ1-6; unclear D gene. CDR3 size: 16 residues. CDR1 and CDR2 (germline): MNHNS, SASEGT. Trimming left V 3 bases short and J 0 bases short, with 9 bases between. The DNA of the CDR3 is TGTGCCAGCAGTGATGTGTGGAGCTCCTATAATTCACCCCTCCACTTT. Residues: CASSDVWSSYNSPLHF.

This clonotype has just a few counts. This chain joins TRBV9 and TRBJ2-2; TRBD2 matches 10 bases. This CDR3 has 18 residues. Germline assignment: CDR1 SGDLS and CDR2 YYNGEE. V was clipped by 0 bases and J by 3 bases; unmatched bases: 8. CDR3 loop: CASSVDPAGGPYTGELFF. The CDR3 nucleotides read TGTGCCAGCAGCGTAGATCCAGCGGGGGGGCCGTACACCGGGGAGCTGTTTTTT. Variable domain in full (rest from reference TRBV9 and TRBJ2-2): DSGVTQTPKHLITATGQRVTLRCSPRSGDLSVYWYQQSLDQGLQFLIQYYNGEERAKGNILERFSAQQFPDLHSELNLSSLELGDSALYFCASSVDPAGGPYTGELFFGEGSRLTVL.

This sequence joins TRBV12-5 and TRBJ2-3, with TRBD2 matching over 8 bases. Trimming at V came to 2 bases and at J to 7 bases, leaving 17 bases not matched to a gene. The CDR3 sequence is 18 residues long. The germline V gene encodes CDR1 LGHNT and CDR2 FRNRAP. CDR3 sequence reads: CASGLRLAGRRWLNTQYF. The CDR3 DNA reads TGTGCTAGTGGTTTGAGGCTAGCGGGCAGGAGGTGGTTGAATACGCAGTATTTT.

In its sample, this clonotype was seen many times. The V and J genes are TRBV12-3 or TRBV12-4 and TRBJ2-5; tentative D call: TRBD1 (6 bases). The CDR3 runs 15 residues. Between the trimmed V and J ends, which lost 3 bases and 3 bases, there was a span of 14 bases. CDR3 bases: TGTGCCAGCAGTTTGGCGGCAGGGGCTGAAGAGACCCAGTACTTC. This codes for CASSLAAGAEETQYF.

A word on this clonotype: The junction does not match germline at one end; this may be a read error. The chain joins TRBV6-1 to TRBJ1-1; 9 positions agree with TRBD1. This CDR3 has 14 amino acids. CDR1 and CDR2 (germline): MNHNS, SASEGT. For the CDR3, the DNA is TGTGCCAGCAGCCGGGACAGGGAGAACACTGGAGCTTTCTTT. The encoded protein is CASSRDRENTGAFF.

This clonotype was detected a few times. V usage is TRBV6-1 and J usage is TRBJ1-6; TRBD1 matches at 9 bases. Germline CDR1 reads MNHNS; CDR2 reads SASEGT. The ends lost 5 bases at V and 9 bases at J; junction bases unmatched: 8. The CDR3 consists of 15 residues. The CDR3 loop reads CASSQNRGRGSPLHF. CDR3 coding DNA: TGTGCCAGCAGTCAAAACAGGGGGCGCGGTTCACCCCTCCACTTT.

This clonotype appeared many times. V and J are TRBV27 and TRBJ1-1, with D possibly TRBD1 on 6 matching bases. CDR3 size: 14 residues. Deletions cut 7 bases from V and 5 bases from J, with 17 bases between. Germline V gene sequence: CDR1 MNHEY, CDR2 SMNVEV (reference sequence). CDR3 residues: CASTEDRRGTEAFF. The DNA for the CDR3 is TGTGCCAGCACGGAAGACAGGAGGGGGACTGAAGCTTTCTTT.

On this clonotype: An end of the junction does not agree with germline; a read error may underlie this. The chain has TRBV6-5 and TRBJ2-5, with 7 bases identical to TRBD1. Per germline, CDR1 MNHEY and CDR2 SVGAGI. The CDR3 runs to 15 residues. The CDR3 protein is CTSSYRDSLQETQYF. DNA of the CDR3: TGTACCAGCAGTTACAGGGACAGCTTACAAGAGACCCAGTACTTC.

This clonotype was seen a handful of times. V and J are TRBV10-2 and TRBJ2-3; either TRBD1 or TRBD2 may fit D (5 bases each). Germline V gives CDR1 WSHSY, CDR2 SAAADI. CDR3 length: 15 residues. Trimming stripped 8 bases from V and 0 bases from J, with 15 bases between. The DNA for the CDR3 is TGCGCCAGCGGAGGACATCTATCTAGCACAGATACGCAGTATTTT. Protein: CASGGHLSSTDTQYF.

This chain connects TRBV6-1 to TRBJ1-1; D perhaps matches TRBD1 (5 bases). Germline loops: CDR1 MNHNS, CDR2 SASEGT. This CDR3 contains 13 residues. Trimming left V 6 bases short and J 6 bases short, with 14 bases between. CDR3: CASSAREIAEAFF. CDR3 sequence (DNA): TGTGCCAGCAGCGCCAGGGAAATCGCTGAAGCTTTCTTT.